This TCR beta chain is drawn from a study of blood T cell repertoires in COVID-19. Background on the study: There were acute and convalescent COVID-19 samples, and they came from the United States, Italy and Spain. In each case, the material was cDNA or gDNA derived from T cells, B-cell-depleted T cells, or PBMCs.

Original analysis: For nucleated cells, counts were estimated from reference gene primer amplification. Method: immunoSEQ multiplex PCR; TCRdb's copy keeps in-frame clones and lacks some. The D gene and trimming were derived from the DNA, and the V and J assignments and clone size from that table. In the table there are fewer than 200,000 clones, under 85% of which are singletons. This CDR3 comprises 12 residues. Germline V CDR1 and CDR2: SEHNR, FQNEAQ (reference sequence). Trimming stripped 5 bases from V and 7 bases from J, with 8 bases between. Sequencing input: peripheral blood. This rearrangement joins TRBV7-9 to TRBJ2-2; possible D gene TRBD1, 5 bases. The receptor was isolated from a human donor in a cohort sampled during active COVID-19. This CDR3 reads CASSKGYGELFF. CDR3 sequence (DNA): TGTGCCAGCAGCAAGGGGTACGGGGAGCTGTTTTTT.